Shown below are 18 T cell receptor beta chains from a single sample sequenced in a study of shared clonotypes between healthy human individuals. In the naive CD8 group, cells lacked CD45RO and were positively selected for CCR7, so terminally differentiated effector memory CD45RA+ cells were left out. The method was immunoSEQ multiplex PCR; TCRdb's version includes in-frame clones alone and lacks a portion of them. The data contain about 2 million clones, about 95% of them seen just once; the ten biggest clones take up 0.9% to 1.3%. The sample was naive CD8+ T cells sorted from blood. These receptors originate from a man aged 18-30 years in good health.

The chain couples TRBV15 to TRBJ2-5; tentative D call: TRBD2 (6 bases). V lost 1 base and J lost 5, with 17 bases in between. Looked up from germline, CDR1 is LNHNV and CDR2 is YYDKDF (reference sequence). The CDR3 has 16 residues. CDR3 sequence: CATSRVALVSGETQYF. The CDR3 bases are TGTGCCACCAGCAGAGTTGCGCTAGTGAGCGGGGAGACCCAGTACTTC.

V gene TRBV29-1 combines with J gene TRBJ1-1, with D unresolved. Germline V gives CDR1 SQVTM, CDR2 ANQGSEA. There are 13 residues in the CDR3. The V end lost 2 bases, the J end lost 4 bases, and 11 bases lay between the germline ends. CDR3 sequence reads: CSVELGSGTEAFF. CDR3 coding DNA: TGCAGCGTTGAATTGGGGTCGGGCACTGAAGCTTTCTTT.

This chain uses TRBV27 with TRBJ2-1; 7 nucleotides agree with TRBD2. The CDR3 covers 12 residues. V shed 3 bases, J shed 13 bases, and the junction held 6 bases outside the gene matches. CDR1 MNHEY and CDR2 SMNVEV come from the germline V gene (reference sequence). Here the CDR3 DNA reads TGTGCCAGCAGTTTCGTGGGAGGGGCTCAGTTCTTC. The encoded protein is CASSFVGGAQFF.

V is TRBV4-3 and J is TRBJ2-7, with 7 bases identical to TRBD2. The CDR3 covers 16 residues. Trimming took 2 bases from V and 3 from J; bases not matched to a gene: 10. Germline CDR1 and CDR2: LGHNA and YSLEER. CDR3 nucleotides: TGCGCCAGCAGCCAACTTGCGGGGGACGGGAACTACGAGCAGTACTTC. This translates into CASSQLAGDGNYEQYF.

The chain links TRBV2 to TRBJ2-1, with D uncertain. CDR3 length: 15 residues. Germline CDR1 reads SNHLY; CDR2 reads FYNNEI. The V end lost 1 base, the J end lost 2 bases, and 9 bases lay between the germline ends. The CDR3 here is CASSEGEGTYNEQFF. CDR3 coding DNA: TGTGCCAGCAGTGAAGGGGAAGGCACCTACAATGAGCAGTTCTTC.

A note on this clone: Different DNA sequences within this sample yield the same CDR3. The V and J genes are TRBV29-1 and TRBJ2-7; 14 positions match TRBD2. Trimming removed 6 bases from V and 3 bases from J; junction bases left unmatched: 4. CDR3 length: 14 amino acids. Per germline, CDR1 SQVTM and CDR2 ANQGSEA. The chain's CDR3 is CSVLGLAGDYEQYF. The CDR3 DNA is TGCAGCGTATTGGGACTAGCGGGGGACTACGAGCAGTACTTC.

V usage is TRBV19 and J usage is TRBJ2-1; 13 nucleotides agree with TRBD2. Germline V gene data show CDR1 as LNHDA and CDR2 as SQIVND (reference sequence). The length of the CDR3 is 18 residues. With 3 bases clipped from V and 2 bases from J, the junction kept 7 bases outside the gene matches. The CDR3 region has the DNA TGTGCCAGTAGTATCCCCCGGACTAGCGGGAGTCCCTACAATGAGCAGTTCTTC. This codes for CASSIPRTSGSPYNEQFF.

J is TRBJ2-1 and V is TRBV5-1; D not certain. This CDR3 contains 15 residues. Between the trimmed V and J ends, which lost 0 bases and 2 bases, there was a span of 9 bases. Germline CDR1 and CDR2: SGHRS and YFSETQ. The CDR3 sequence is CASSLGQAPYNEQFF. CDR3 nucleotides: TGCGCCAGCAGCTTGGGCCAGGCACCCTACAATGAGCAGTTCTTC.

This chain links TRBV2 with TRBJ1-2; 7 nucleotides agree with TRBD1. The CDR3 is 14 amino acids. Germline values: CDR1 SNHLY, CDR2 FYNNEI. Trimming took 6 bases from V and 0 from J; bases not matched to a gene: 4. This CDR3 is CASRGDSTNYGYTF. In DNA, the CDR3 is TGTGCCAGCAGGGGGGACAGTACTAACTATGGCTACACCTTC.

This clone turned up a few times. This CDR3 reads CASSRGLVYGYTF. The CDR3 DNA reads as TGTGCCAGCAGTCGGGGCTTGGTCTATGGCTACACCTTC. V gene TRBV7-9 combines with J gene TRBJ1-2, with D possibly TRBD1 on 5 matching bases. Germline CDR1 and CDR2: SEHNR and FQNEAQ (reference sequence). Trimming shortened V by 6 bases and J by 4 bases, and 12 bases separated the two germline ends. The CDR3 length is 13 residues.

The chain employs TRBV4-3 and TRBJ2-1; 8 nucleotides align to TRBD2. CDR3 length: 14 residues. Germline values: CDR1 LGHNA, CDR2 YSLEER. V was clipped by 1 base and J by 7 bases; unmatched bases: 3. In DNA, the CDR3 is TGCGCCAGCAGCCAAGTACTAGCGGAGAATGAGCAGTTCTTC. Encoded protein: CASSQVLAENEQFF.

The genes are TRBV4-1 and TRBJ1-1; D remains unclear. CDR3 size: 14 residues. CDR1 MGHRA and CDR2 YSYEKL come from the germline V gene. V was pared by 0 bases and J by 4 bases, with 9 bases between. The CDR3 DNA is TGCGCCAGCAGCCAAGATATGGCAGCCACTGAAGCTTTCTTT. It is translated as CASSQDMAATEAFF.

This rearrangement joins TRBV27 to TRBJ2-7; 7 bases fit TRBD2. The V segment lost 5 bases and the J segment 4 bases; nucleotides outside the gene matches: 11. The CDR3 runs to 15 residues. Germline V CDR1 and CDR2: MNHEY, SMNVEV (reference sequence). The CDR3 loop reads CASSRTGGREYEQYF. CDR3 in DNA: TGTGCCAGCAGTCGTACCGGGGGGAGAGAATACGAGCAGTACTTC.

Details on this clone: Other DNA sequences from this sample encode an identical CDR3 as well. The chain combines TRBV30 with TRBJ2-7; D gene uncertain. Between the trimmed V and J ends, which lost 1 base and 0 bases, there was a span of 7 bases. The CDR3 loop spans 13 amino acids. The V gene's germline CDR1 is GTSNPN and CDR2 SVGIG (reference sequence). The CDR3 is CAWSEGSSYEQYF. The CDR3 nucleotides are TGTGCCTGGAGTGAGGGCAGCTCCTACGAGCAGTACTTC.

The gene calls are TRBV4-1 and TRBJ1-1; D possibly corresponds to TRBD1 (5 bases). With 6 bases removed from V and 5 bases from J, the gap between germline ends came to 13 bases. The germline CDR1 and CDR2 sequences are MGHRA and YSYEKL. The CDR3 extends over 13 amino acids. The chain's CDR3 is CASRPTGETEAFF. In DNA form, the CDR3 reads TGCGCCAGCAGACCCACGGGGGAGACTGAAGCTTTCTTT.

Concerning this clone itself: Other DNA sequences in the sample encode the same CDR3. The chain carries TRBV7-9 and TRBJ1-4, with D unresolved. The germline CDR1 and CDR2 sequences are SEHNR and FQNEAQ (reference sequence). The CDR3 is made up of 12 amino acids. The V end lost 2 bases, the J end lost 8 bases, and 6 bases lay between the germline ends. Here the CDR3 DNA reads TGTGCCAGCAGCTTATATGGGGAAAAACTGTTTTTT. Its protein product is CASSLYGEKLFF.

This chain connects TRBV6-5 to TRBJ2-1; D gene unclear. Trimming shortened V by 0 bases and J by 5 bases, and 5 bases separated the two germline ends. The CDR3 totals 13 residues. Germline V gene data show CDR1 as MNHEY and CDR2 as SVGAGI. CDR3 DNA: TGTGCCAGCAGTTACTCCTTAGACAATGAGCAGTTCTTC. As protein: CASSYSLDNEQFF.

The rearrangement links TRBV5-1 to TRBJ2-7, with unresolved D. The CDR3 contains 14 residues. V gave up 2 bases and J gave up 0 bases, with 9 bases separating them. Germline CDR1 reads SGHRS; CDR2 reads YFSETQ. For the CDR3, the DNA is TGCGCCAGCAGCTTAAAGATTAGCTCCTACGAGCAGTACTTC. Amino acid sequence: CASSLKISSYEQYF.